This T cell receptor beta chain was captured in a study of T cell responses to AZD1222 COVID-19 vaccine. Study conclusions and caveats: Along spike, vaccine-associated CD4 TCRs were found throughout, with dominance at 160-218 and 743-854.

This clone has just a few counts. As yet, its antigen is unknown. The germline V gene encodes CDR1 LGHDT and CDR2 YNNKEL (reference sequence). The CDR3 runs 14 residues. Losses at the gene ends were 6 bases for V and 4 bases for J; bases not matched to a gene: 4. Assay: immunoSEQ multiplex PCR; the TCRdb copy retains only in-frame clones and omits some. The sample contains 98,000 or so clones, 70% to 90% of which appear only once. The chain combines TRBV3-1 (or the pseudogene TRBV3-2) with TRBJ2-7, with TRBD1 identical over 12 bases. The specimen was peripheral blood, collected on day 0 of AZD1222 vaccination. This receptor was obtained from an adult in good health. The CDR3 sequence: CASSGTGGSYEQYF. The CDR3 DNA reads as TGTGCCAGCAGTGGGACAGGGGGCTCTTACGAGCAGTACTTC.